This passage covers 11 T cell receptor beta chains from one sample sequenced in a study of cytomegalovirus exposure and HLA in healthy donors. Amplification used 60 Vbeta primers and 13 Jbeta primers. Sequenced by immunoSEQ multiplex PCR; TCRdb stores in-frame clones only, minus some. The data show about 130,000 clones, 80% to 90% seen once. The specimen sequenced was PBMCs. Receptors were obtained from a woman in her late teens or twenties in good health and CMV-seropositive.

The chain employs TRBV19 and TRBJ2-4; D not certain. With 0 bases removed from V and 0 bases from J, the gap between germline ends came to 15 bases. CDR1 is LNHDA, CDR2 SQIVND, per germline (reference sequence). The CDR3 contains 18 residues. Written as DNA, the CDR3 is TGTGCCAGTAGTATAGATGGGCGTAATCCACTAGCCAAAAACATTCAGTACTTC. Its protein is CASSIDGRNPLAKNIQYF. Using reference TRBV19 and TRBJ2-4 for the parts outside the CDR3, the full variable domain is DGGITQSPKYLFRKEGQNVTLSCEQNLNHDAMYWYRQDPGQGLRLIYYSQIVNDFQKGDIAEGYSVSREKKESFPLTVTSAQKNPTAFYLCASSIDGRNPLAKNIQYFGAGTRLSVL.

The rearrangement uses TRBV5-5 and TRBJ2-1; 8 bases map to TRBD1. Germline V gives CDR1 SGHKS, CDR2 YYEKEE (reference sequence). V lost 4 bases and J lost 3; bases outside the gene matches: 6. The CDR3 runs to 15 residues. CDR3 DNA: TGTGCCAGCAGCCCAGGGACAGGTTTCTACAATGAGCAGTTCTTC. Its translation is CASSPGTGFYNEQFF.

The V and J genes are TRBV5-6 and TRBJ2-6; D might be TRBD2 (5 bases). The CDR3 contains 15 residues. V lost 3 bases, J lost 1 base, and 8 bases lay in between. Germline V gene data show CDR1 as SGHDT and CDR2 as YYEEEE. CDR3 sequence: CASSSRGSGANVLTF. In DNA form, the CDR3 reads TGTGCCAGCAGCTCACGGGGTTCTGGGGCCAACGTCCTGACTTTC. The variable domain in full, completed from reference TRBV5-6 and TRBJ2-6, reads DAGVTQSPTHLIKTRGQQVTLRCSPKSGHDTVSWYQQALGQGPQFIFQYYEEEERQRGNFPDRFSGHQFPNYSSELNVNALLLGDSALYLCASSSRGSGANVLTFGAGSRLTVL.

The DNA for the CDR3 is TGTGCCAGCAGTCTAGCGGGGGGCCTGAACACCGGGGAGCTGTTTTTT. It encodes CASSLAGGLNTGELFF. This chain links TRBV11-2 with TRBJ2-2, with 11 bases aligning to TRBD2. The V gene's germline CDR1 is SGHAT and CDR2 FQNNGV. V trimming: 6 bases; J trimming: 1 base; junction bases outside the gene matches: 4. This CDR3 is built from 16 residues.

The chain carries TRBV15 and TRBJ2-3; D remains unclear. This CDR3 region has 13 residues. The V gene's germline CDR1 is LNHNV and CDR2 YYDKDF (reference sequence). With 0 bases removed from V and 5 bases from J, the gap between germline ends came to 6 bases. The CDR3, as DNA: TGTGCCACCAGCAGAGATCTACGAGATACGCAGTATTTT. It translates to CATSRDLRDTQYF.

V and J are TRBV10-2 and TRBJ2-7, with D perhaps matching TRBD1 (5 bases). Germline CDR1 WSHSY, CDR2 SAAADI. This CDR3 contains 12 residues. The germline V and J ends were trimmed by 6 bases and 0 bases, with 6 bases remaining between them. The CDR3 nucleotides are TGCGCCAGCAGGGACAACTCCTACGAGCAGTACTTC. Translation: CASRDNSYEQYF.

There are a few counts of this clone. The chain is built from TRBV15 and TRBJ2-3; possibly TRBD1 for D (5 bases). Germline CDR1 is LNHNV and CDR2 is YYDKDF (reference sequence). The CDR3 is 15 amino acids. Trimming cost V 3 bases and J 2 bases, with 12 bases left between them. CDR3 residues: CATSSPPDNTDTQYF. CDR3 DNA: TGTGCCACCAGCAGCCCCCCGGACAACACAGATACGCAGTATTTT.

V usage is TRBV11-3 and J usage is TRBJ2-5; possible D gene TRBD1, 6 bases. This CDR3 has 15 amino acids. The germline CDR1 and CDR2 sequences are SGHNT and YENEEA. Trimming shortened V by 2 bases and J by 2 bases, and 12 bases separated the two germline ends. The CDR3 DNA reads TGTGCCAGCAGCTTAAATGGACAGTCACAAGAGACCCAGTACTTC. Protein product: CASSLNGQSQETQYF.

The chain has TRBV6-5 and TRBJ1-2; possible D gene TRBD1, 6 bases. CDR1 and CDR2 (germline): MNHEY, SVGAGI. Trimming took off 4 bases at V and 2 bases at J, with 17 bases between the two ends. There are 16 residues in the CDR3. The CDR3 spells CASSFQEGRGNYGYTF. Written as DNA, the CDR3 is TGTGCCAGCAGTTTCCAGGAAGGGAGGGGGAACTATGGCTACACCTTC.

The chain couples TRBV5-1 to TRBJ2-1, with 10 positions matching TRBD2. Germline V gene lookup returns CDR1 SGHRS and CDR2 YFSETQ. CDR3 size: 14 residues. V lost 4 bases and J lost 12; bases outside the gene matches: 10. The CDR3 reads CASSLESGGAGQFF. The DNA of the CDR3 is TGCGCCAGCAGCCTCGAGAGCGGGGGGGCTGGGCAGTTCTTC.

This chain joins TRBV7-9 and TRBJ1-1; 9 bases agree with TRBD1. The V and J ends lost 5 bases and 1 base, in that order; junction bases with no gene match: 5. The germline CDR1 and CDR2 sequences are SEHNR and FQNEAQ (reference sequence). The CDR3 is 15 residues long. The CDR3 reads CASSLTGGPNTEAFF. As DNA, the CDR3 is TGTGCCAGCAGCCTAACAGGGGGCCCGAACACTGAAGCTTTCTTT.